This entry lists 12 T cell receptor beta chains sequenced from one sample in a study of blood T cell repertoires in COVID-19. Measured with immunoSEQ multiplex PCR; TCRdb has only the in-frame clones, and not every one. This table holds 150,000 to 200,000 clones, about 85% found once. The sample consisted of peripheral blood. These receptor sequences come from a man between 65 and 80 years old with active or convalescent COVID-19.

J is TRBJ2-5 and V is TRBV11-2; D perhaps matches TRBD2 (5 bases). Trimming stripped 5 bases from V and 1 base from J, with 11 bases between. CDR3 length equals 14 residues. CDR1 is SGHAT, CDR2 FQNNGV, per germline. The CDR3 loop is CASSTERTQETQYF. CDR3 DNA: TGTGCCAGCAGCACTGAGCGGACCCAAGAGACCCAGTACTTC.

V is TRBV6-6 and J is TRBJ2-7, with D possibly matching TRBD1 (5 bases). This CDR3 is 12 amino acids long. CDR1 and CDR2 (germline): MNHNY, SVGAGI (reference sequence). The V and J ends lost 4 bases and 5 bases respectively, with 9 bases between them. CDR3 sequence reads: CASSLPGHEQYF. The CDR3 region has the DNA TGTGCCAGCAGTTTACCAGGGCACGAGCAGTACTTC.

The rearrangement uses TRBV11-2 and TRBJ2-7; a weak D match, TRBD1 (6 bases). Germline CDR1 and CDR2: SGHAT and FQNNGV. V lost 1 base and J lost 1, with 11 bases in between. This CDR3 has 15 residues. Written as DNA, the CDR3 is TGTGCCAGCAGCTTAGTAACAGGGAAGTCCTACGAGCAGTACTTC. It translates to CASSLVTGKSYEQYF. The variable domain in full, with the rest retrieved from reference TRBV11-2 and TRBJ2-7, is EAGVAQSPRYKIIEKRQSVAFWCNPISGHATLYWYQQILGQGPKLLIQFQNNGVVDDSQLPKDRFSAERLKGVDSTLKIQPAKLEDSAVYLCASSLVTGKSYEQYFGPGTRLTVT.

The CDR3 region has the DNA TGTGCCAGCAGCCATTTCGACAGGGCTAACTATGGCTACACCTTC. Its protein is CASSHFDRANYGYTF. The J gene is TRBJ1-2, the V gene TRBV5-4; TRBD1 matches at 7 bases. The ends lost 4 bases at V and 0 bases at J; junction bases unmatched: 6. Germline CDR1 is SGHNT and CDR2 is YYREEE (reference sequence). The CDR3 is 15 amino acids.

This chain connects TRBV28 to TRBJ2-7; 10 bases agree with TRBD1. The CDR3 totals 17 residues. Trimming removed 5 bases from V and 4 bases from J; junction bases left unmatched: 14. Germline CDR1 and CDR2: MDHEN and SYDVKM. The CDR3 coding sequence is TGTGCCAGCAGTGTCCGTGTAGCCGGGACAGGGGATTACGAGCAGTACTTC. It specifies CASSVRVAGTGDYEQYF. The complete variable domain, with remaining parts taken from reference TRBV28 and TRBJ2-7, reads DVKVTQSSRYLVKRTGEKVFLECVQDMDHENMFWYRQDPGLGLRLIYFSYDVKMKEKGDIPEGYSVSREKKERFSLILESASTNQTSMYLCASSVRVAGTGDYEQYFGPGTRLTVT.

The chain carries TRBV11-2 and TRBJ1-3; no reliable D call. This CDR3 comprises 15 residues. Germline V gives CDR1 SGHAT, CDR2 FQNNGV. The V end was cut by 5 bases, the J end by 2 bases, with 13 bases between. The CDR3 DNA sequence: TGTGCCAGCAGCCCTACCGGGTCGCCTGGAAACACCATATATTTT. Amino acids: CASSPTGSPGNTIYF. The variable domain in full, completed from reference TRBV11-2 and TRBJ1-3, reads EAGVAQSPRYKIIEKRQSVAFWCNPISGHATLYWYQQILGQGPKLLIQFQNNGVVDDSQLPKDRFSAERLKGVDSTLKIQPAKLEDSAVYLCASSPTGSPGNTIYFGEGSWLTVV.

The chain combines TRBV20-1 with TRBJ1-1, with D unresolved. The germline V gene has CDR1 DFQATT and CDR2 SNEGSKA (reference sequence). The CDR3 consists of 13 residues. Trimming removed 3 bases from V and 8 bases from J, with 16 bases in between. The CDR3 sequence: CSASPFPTEEAFF. In DNA form, the CDR3 reads TGCAGTGCTAGTCCTTTCCCCACAGAAGAAGCTTTCTTT.

The chain is built from TRBV19 and TRBJ1-4, with D possibly matching TRBD1 (6 bases). The germline V gene has CDR1 LNHDA and CDR2 SQIVND (reference sequence). This CDR3 has 14 amino acids. V lost 2 bases and J lost 7, with 11 bases in between. CDR3 nucleotides: TGTGCCAGTAGTATACGCACAGGGCTTGAAAAACTGTTTTTT. Amino acid sequence: CASSIRTGLEKLFF.

The J gene is TRBJ2-7, the V gene TRBV7-8; 14 bases are shared with TRBD2. The CDR3 contains 16 residues. Germline-derived CDR1 and CDR2 are SGHVS and FQNEAQ. V shed 5 bases, J shed 3 bases, and the junction held 6 bases outside the gene matches. The CDR3 DNA reads as TGTGCCAGCAGCCCGGGACTAGCGGGAGACCTCTACGAGCAGTACTTC. Amino acids: CASSPGLAGDLYEQYF.

J is TRBJ1-3 and V is TRBV10-3, with D hard to call. Trimming removed 4 bases from V and 0 bases from J, with 7 bases in between. The V gene's germline CDR1 is ENHRY and CDR2 SYGVKD. CDR3 length: 14 amino acids. CDR3 in amino acids: CAISAPSSGNTIYF. CDR3 nucleotide sequence: TGTGCCATCAGTGCCCCTAGCTCTGGAAACACCATATATTTT.

V is TRBV27 and J is TRBJ1-2; TRBD1 agrees at 7 bases. The ends lost 5 bases at V and 5 bases at J; junction bases unmatched: 5. CDR1 MNHEY and CDR2 SMNVEV come from the germline V gene (reference sequence). The CDR3 consists of 13 residues. Here the CDR3 DNA reads TGTGCCAGCAGTCTAGGGACAGAATATGGCTACACCTTC. The encoded protein is CASSLGTEYGYTF.

This clone was counted a single time. The chain employs TRBV18 and TRBJ1-2, with D hard to call. The CDR3 length is 12 residues. V dropped 2 bases and J dropped 8 bases, with 9 bases sitting between them. The germline gives CDR1 KGHSH, CDR2 LQKENI. The CDR3 reads CASSPAREGYTF. In DNA form, the CDR3 reads TGTGCCAGCTCACCAGCCCGGGAGGGCTACACCTTC.